This T cell receptor beta chain was sequenced for a study of blood T cell repertoires in COVID-19. Study information: The origin of the acute and convalescent COVID-19 samples was the United States, Italy and Spain. PBMCs, B-cell-depleted T cells, or T cells were the source of the cDNA or gDNA that made up the material.

As originally analysed: Estimated nucleated cell counts came from reference gene primer amplification. TCRdb's copy holds only in-frame clones and misses some; the assay was immunoSEQ multiplex PCR. V and J calls and clone size are those listed in that table; D and trimming were worked out from the DNA. The sample gives some 300,000 clones, around 87% of which show up once; 2% to 3% is in the top ten. The V segment lost 6 bases and the J segment 2 bases; nucleotides outside the gene matches: 3. The CDR3 has 13 residues. Germline CDR1 is MNHEY and CDR2 is SVGAGI. Sequencing was performed on peripheral blood. The chain recombines TRBV6-5 with TRBJ2-5; 7 positions agree with TRBD1. This sequence was found in a man between 18 and 29 years old with active or convalescent COVID-19. The CDR3 nucleotides are TGTGCCAGCAGCCCGGGACAGCAAGAGACCCAGTACTTC. As protein: CASSPGQQETQYF.